Following are 32 T cell receptor beta chains from one sample sequenced in a study of shared clonotypes between healthy human individuals. TCRdb keeps only in-frame clones here, not all; method: immunoSEQ multiplex PCR. Of approximately 1,000,000 clones listed, approximately 80% are singletons. The sample consisted of memory CD4+ T cells from PBMCs. Indicated subset: CD45RA-negative fraction. Receptors were obtained from a man younger than 35 in good health. Some clones in this sample may be carry-over from other donors' samples.

The chain combines TRBV28 with TRBJ2-5; a possible D gene is TRBD1 (5 bases). Between the trimmed V and J ends, which lost 3 bases and 4 bases, there was a span of 12 bases. The CDR3 totals 14 residues. Germline V lookup: CDR1 MDHEN, CDR2 SYDVKM. The CDR3: CASSLQGMGETQYF. In nucleotides, the CDR3 is TGTGCCAGCAGTTTGCAGGGAATGGGAGAGACCCAGTACTTC. The variable domain in full, completed from reference TRBV28 and TRBJ2-5, reads DVKVTQSSRYLVKRTGEKVFLECVQDMDHENMFWYRQDPGLGLRLIYFSYDVKMKEKGDIPEGYSVSREKKERFSLILESASTNQTSMYLCASSLQGMGETQYFGPGTRLLVL.

The chain combines TRBV5-4 with TRBJ1-1, with 7 nucleotides matching TRBD1. V dropped 0 bases and J dropped 7; count of bases not matched to a gene: 12. This CDR3 is built from 16 residues. The germline gives CDR1 SGHNT, CDR2 YYREEE (reference sequence). In DNA, the CDR3 is TGTGCCAGCAGCTTGGAAGCGGCAGGGGGAGCGAGTGAAGCTTTCTTT. Its translation: CASSLEAAGGASEAFF. The full variable domain, rest sourced from reference TRBV5-4 and TRBJ1-1, is ETGVTQSPTHLIKTRGQQVTLRCSSQSGHNTVSWYQQALGQGPQFIFQYYREEENGRGNFPPRFSGLQFPNYSSELNVNALELDDSALYLCASSLEAAGGASEAFFGQGTRLTVV.

The DNA for the CDR3 is TGTGCCAGCGGCGGTTCCCCTCACACTGAAGCTTTCTTT. Translating it yields CASGGSPHTEAFF. The chain is built from TRBV5-4 and TRBJ1-1, with D uncertain. Germline V gene sequence: CDR1 SGHNT, CDR2 YYREEE (reference sequence). The CDR3 covers 13 residues. The V end was cut by 7 bases, the J end by 3 bases, with 13 bases between.

This chain joins TRBV5-1 and TRBJ2-2, with no clear D. This CDR3 region has 14 residues. Trimming cost V 7 bases and J 2 bases, with 12 bases left between them. CDR1 is SGHRS and CDR2 is YFSETQ in the germline V gene. The CDR3 protein is CASPWTANTGELFF. The CDR3 nucleotides read TGCGCCAGCCCCTGGACGGCTAACACCGGGGAGCTGTTTTTT. Full variable domain (outside the CDR3, taken from reference TRBV5-1 and TRBJ2-2): KAGVTQTPRYLIKTRGQQVTLSCSPISGHRSVSWYQQTPGQGLQFLFEYFSETQRNKGNFPGRFSGRQFSNSRSEMNVSTLELGDSALYLCASPWTANTGELFFGEGSRLTVL.

This sequence joins TRBV9 and TRBJ2-3; 7 positions match TRBD1. V was pared by 0 bases and J by 0 bases, with 7 bases of the junction left unmatched. Per the germline V gene, CDR1 is SGDLS and CDR2 is YYNGEE. The CDR3 loop spans 17 amino acids. CDR3 sequence reads: CASSVGVGTASTDTQYF. The CDR3 region has the DNA TGTGCCAGCAGCGTAGGTGTCGGGACAGCTAGCACAGATACGCAGTATTTT. Full variable domain (outside the CDR3, taken from reference TRBV9 and TRBJ2-3): DSGVTQTPKHLITATGQRVTLRCSPRSGDLSVYWYQQSLDQGLQFLIQYYNGEERAKGNILERFSAQQFPDLHSELNLSSLELGDSALYFCASSVGVGTASTDTQYFGPGTRLTVL.

The chain joins TRBV7-8 to TRBJ1-4, with D tentatively TRBD1 (5 bases). The CDR3 contains 14 residues. V lost 2 bases and J lost 8, with 12 bases in between. Germline V gives CDR1 SGHVS, CDR2 FQNEAQ. The CDR3 nucleotides are TGTGCCAGCAGCTTATATGGGGGAAACGAAAAACTGTTTTTT. It is translated as CASSLYGGNEKLFF.

This clone has just a few counts. This may be a read error, as it is one base from a much larger clone. This CDR3 is CASSLAQNTEAFF. The CDR3 bases are TGTGCCAGCAGCTTGGCCCAGAACACTGAAGCTTTCTTT. V is TRBV5-4 and J is TRBJ1-1; D remains unclear. CDR1 is SGHNT, CDR2 YYREEE, per germline (reference sequence). V gave up 0 bases and J gave up 1 base, with 4 bases separating them. This CDR3 has 13 amino acids. Drawing the rest from reference TRBV5-4 and TRBJ1-1, the complete variable domain is ETGVTQSPTHLIKTRGQQVTLRCSSQSGHNTVSWYQQALGQGPQFIFQYYREEENGRGNFPPRFSGLQFPNYSSELNVNALELDDSALYLCASSLAQNTEAFFGQGTRLTVV.

The chain carries TRBV2 and TRBJ2-3; D is possibly TRBD2 (5 bases). CDR1 is SNHLY and CDR2 is FYNNEI in the germline V gene. V shed 5 bases and J shed 6 bases, with 12 bases lying between them. This CDR3 is 13 amino acids long. The CDR3 nucleotides are TGTGCCAGCAGTACCGAGCGGTATGATACGCAGTATTTT. Amino acid sequence: CASSTERYDTQYF.

The chain recombines TRBV18 with TRBJ2-2; unclear D gene. V lost 2 bases to trimming and J lost 0 bases, with 7 bases between them. The CDR3 length is 15 residues. Germline CDR1 reads KGHSH; CDR2 reads LQKENI. The CDR3 DNA reads as TGTGCCAGCTCACCAGGGGTGGCGAACACCGGGGAGCTGTTTTTT. Residues: CASSPGVANTGELFF.

This chain links TRBV5-4 with TRBJ2-7; tentative D call: TRBD2 (5 bases). The ends were cut back, 0 bases at V and 6 bases at J, with 13 bases in the middle. Germline V gene lookup returns CDR1 SGHNT and CDR2 YYREEE (reference sequence). The CDR3 totals 14 residues. CDR3 amino acids: CASSLEGVGAEQYF. CDR3 coding DNA: TGTGCCAGCAGCTTGGAAGGTGTGGGAGCCGAGCAGTACTTC.

V is TRBV27 and J is TRBJ1-2; D remains unclear. Germline CDR1 is MNHEY and CDR2 is SMNVEV (reference sequence). This CDR3 contains 15 residues. The V end was cut by 3 bases, the J end by 2 bases, with 13 bases between. CDR3 sequence: CASSLEGPPNYGYTF. The CDR3 DNA follows: TGTGCCAGCAGTTTGGAGGGTCCCCCCAACTATGGCTACACCTTC.

This chain uses TRBV5-1 with TRBJ2-3, with TRBD2 matching over 8 bases. The V and J ends lost 4 bases and 8 bases, in that order; junction bases with no gene match: 12. The CDR3 extends over 15 amino acids. The germline gives CDR1 SGHRS, CDR2 YFSETQ. CDR3 DNA: TGCGCCAGCAGCCGAGGACTAGCCGGCACACTTACGCAGTATTTT. This encodes CASSRGLAGTLTQYF.

The rearrangement joins TRBV7-3 to TRBJ2-3, with TRBD2 matching 7 bases. After removal of 2 bases from V and 4 bases from J, the junction contained 12 bases not matched to a gene. Germline loops: CDR1 SGHTA, CDR2 FQGTGA. CDR3 length: 17 residues. The CDR3 bases are TGTGCCAGCAGCTTAGGCTTGGGGGAGGGCCTGGCAGATACGCAGTATTTT. Protein product: CASSLGLGEGLADTQYF.

The gene calls are TRBV12-5 and TRBJ1-5, with D possibly TRBD1 on 6 matching bases. V gave up 6 bases and J gave up 5 bases, with 14 bases separating them. This CDR3 is 14 amino acids long. The germline V gene encodes CDR1 LGHNT and CDR2 FRNRAP. The CDR3 DNA follows: TGTGCTAGTGGCCCACTAGGGGGGCATCAGCCCCAGCATTTT. It encodes CASGPLGGHQPQHF.

This clone was counted a single time. The V and J genes are TRBV5-1 and TRBJ2-1, with D tentatively TRBD2 (5 bases). The CDR3 consists of 14 residues. The V end lost 4 bases, the J end lost 7 bases, and 15 bases lay between the germline ends. Germline V gene sequence: CDR1 SGHRS, CDR2 YFSETQ. In DNA, the CDR3 is TGCGCCAGCAGCATGGACCGCGGGTCAAATGAGCAGTTCTTC. Amino acid sequence: CASSMDRGSNEQFF.

V usage is TRBV7-9 and J usage is TRBJ2-3; D remains unclear. There are 12 residues in the CDR3. CDR1 is SEHNR, CDR2 FQNEAQ, per germline (reference sequence). Trimming pared 7 bases from V and 3 bases from J, leaving 8 bases between. CDR3 coding DNA: TGTGCCAGCAACACCGAGACAGATACGCAGTATTTT. It translates to CASNTETDTQYF.

This clone was observed a single time. The chain recombines TRBV5-4 with TRBJ1-1; no clear D gene. The length of the CDR3 is 12 residues. Trimming took 4 bases from V and 4 from J, leaving 8 bases between them. Germline CDR1 reads SGHNT; CDR2 reads YYREEE (reference sequence). The chain's CDR3 is CASSVSSTEAFF. The DNA of the CDR3 is TGTGCCAGCAGCGTTTCGAGCACTGAAGCTTTCTTT.

This chain connects TRBV6-5 to TRBJ1-4; tentative D call: TRBD1 (5 bases). The germline V gene has CDR1 MNHEY and CDR2 SVGAGI. Trimming removed 5 bases at V and 5 bases at J, with 12 bases between. This CDR3 spans 14 amino acids. CDR3 sequence reads: CASSTGRRNEKLFF. The CDR3, as DNA: TGTGCCAGCAGTACGGGACGGAGAAATGAAAAACTGTTTTTT.

In DNA form, the CDR3 reads TGTGCCAGCTCACCTTTTGGGCAGGGAGTGGGGAACACTGAAGCTTTCTTT. Amino acid sequence: CASSPFGQGVGNTEAFF. V is TRBV18 and J is TRBJ1-1; TRBD1 is a possible D gene (5 bases). The CDR3 has 17 residues. Trimming removed 3 bases from V and 1 base from J, with 18 bases in between. Looked up from germline, CDR1 is KGHSH and CDR2 is LQKENI.

The V and J genes are TRBV7-2 and TRBJ2-3; 9 positions match TRBD1. This CDR3 contains 14 residues. The germline V gene has CDR1 SGHTA and CDR2 FQGNSA. V was pared by 6 bases and J by 4 bases, with 5 bases of the junction left unmatched. The CDR3 is CASSGQGWSDTQYF. The CDR3 DNA is TGTGCCAGCAGTGGACAGGGGTGGTCAGATACGCAGTATTTT.

The J gene is TRBJ2-1, the V gene TRBV5-1; either TRBD1 or TRBD2 may supply D (6 bases each). The V end lost 0 bases, the J end lost 2 bases, and 15 bases lay between the germline ends. Looked up from germline, CDR1 is SGHRS and CDR2 is YFSETQ. The CDR3 totals 17 residues. The CDR3 DNA sequence: TGCGCCAGCAGCTTGGCCTTCCAAGGGGGGACCTACAATGAGCAGTTCTTC. This sequence encodes CASSLAFQGGTYNEQFF.

The rearrangement uses TRBV18 and TRBJ2-2; perhaps D is TRBD1 or TRBD2 (5 bases each). CDR1 KGHSH and CDR2 LQKENI come from the germline V gene. CDR3 size: 14 residues. The V end lost 6 bases, the J end lost 7 bases, and 15 bases lay between the germline ends. This CDR3 reads CASSTLGASGELFF. The CDR3, as DNA: TGTGCCAGCTCTACCCTCGGGGCTAGCGGGGAGCTGTTTTTT. The full variable domain, its missing parts supplied by reference TRBV18 and TRBJ2-2, is NAGVMQNPRHLVRRRGQEARLRCSPMKGHSHVYWYRQLPEEGLKFMVYLQKENIIDESGMPKERFSAEFPKEGPSILRIQQVVRGDSAAYFCASSTLGASGELFFGEGSRLTVL.

The V call is TRBV5-1, the J call TRBJ2-5; either TRBD1 or TRBD2 may fit D (5 bases each). With 0 bases removed from V and 4 bases from J, the gap between germline ends came to 16 bases. Germline CDR1 reads SGHRS; CDR2 reads YFSETQ. CDR3 length: 16 residues. CDR3 nucleotides: TGCGCCAGCAGCTTGGCCCTCGGGGCAGGGTCAGAGACCCAGTACTTC. It specifies CASSLALGAGSETQYF.

A few counts support this clone. This CDR3 is also generated by other DNA sequences in the sample. The V and J genes are TRBV5-1 and TRBJ2-2, with 10 bases lining up with TRBD2. Trimming at V came to 0 bases and at J to 1 base, leaving 0 bases not matched to a gene. CDR1 is SGHRS, CDR2 YFSETQ, per germline. This CDR3 contains 16 residues. The CDR3 sequence: CASSLGLAGNTGELFF. CDR3 coding DNA: TGCGCCAGCAGCTTGGGACTAGCGGGGAACACCGGGGAGCTGTTTTTT.

This clone was detected only a few times. Distinct nucleotide sequences in the sample also encode this CDR3. The chain recombines TRBV18 with TRBJ2-3; no firm D call. CDR1 and CDR2 from the germline V gene are KGHSH and LQKENI. The length of the CDR3 is 12 residues. Trimming removed 0 bases from V and 6 bases from J, with 4 bases in between. As DNA, the CDR3 is TGTGCCAGCTCACCACCCTTGGATACGCAGTATTTT. It yields the protein CASSPPLDTQYF.

This chain joins TRBV30 and TRBJ2-2; 7 bases align to TRBD1. This CDR3 has 15 residues. The V and J ends lost 5 bases and 5 bases, in that order; junction bases with no gene match: 11. The germline CDR1 and CDR2 sequences are GTSNPN and SVGIG (reference sequence). The CDR3 sequence is CAWGQVLGGTGELFF. The CDR3 DNA sequence: TGTGCCTGGGGACAGGTCCTAGGGGGTACCGGGGAGCTGTTTTTT. The full variable domain, with the rest looked up from reference TRBV30 and TRBJ2-2, is SQTIHQWPATLVQPVGSPLSLECTVEGTSNPNLYWYRQAAGRGLQLLFYSVGIGQISSEVPQNLSASRPQDRQFILSSKKLLLSDSGFYLCAWGQVLGGTGELFFGEGSRLTVL.

The chain links TRBV5-1 to TRBJ2-3; D unresolved. The CDR3 sequence is 14 residues long. CDR1 is SGHRS, CDR2 YFSETQ, per germline. Trimming removed 4 bases from V and 3 bases from J, with 12 bases in between. This chain's CDR3 is CASSVRPGTDTQYF. CDR3 nucleotide sequence: TGCGCCAGCAGCGTCCGGCCTGGAACAGATACGCAGTATTTT.

The CDR3 loop reads CASSLGTIGGYEQYF. CDR3 DNA sequence: TGTGCCAGCAGCTTGGGGACCATAGGAGGCTACGAGCAGTACTTC. The rearrangement joins TRBV5-4 to TRBJ2-7, with a weak D call TRBD2 (5 bases). Deletions cut 0 bases from V and 3 bases from J, with 13 bases between. The germline V gene encodes CDR1 SGHNT and CDR2 YYREEE (reference sequence). The CDR3 consists of 15 residues.

CDR3 protein: CASSRITGGPMREQFF. The DNA for the CDR3 is TGTGCCAGCAGCAGAATTACGGGAGGGCCGATGCGTGAGCAGTTCTTC. The chain combines TRBV28 with TRBJ2-1; 8 positions match TRBD2. Germline V gene sequence: CDR1 MDHEN, CDR2 SYDVKM. With V trimmed by 6 bases and J by 9 bases, 16 bases remained unmatched. The CDR3 is 16 amino acids.

This clone was seen more than once but under ten times. V is TRBV29-1 and J is TRBJ1-1; possibly TRBD1 for D (6 bases). The length of the CDR3 is 14 residues. The germline gives CDR1 SQVTM, CDR2 ANQGSEA. The V and J ends lost 7 bases and 7 bases respectively, with 22 bases between them. The CDR3 DNA follows: TGCAGCGCCGCCGCGGCCAGCCCACAGGGTGAAGCTTTCTTT. It specifies CSAAAASPQGEAFF.

V is TRBV4-2 and J is TRBJ2-3; tentatively, D is TRBD1 or TRBD2 (5 bases each). Per germline, CDR1 LGHNA and CDR2 YNFKEQ. The V gene lost 1 base and the J gene lost 0 bases, with 14 bases spanning the gap. The length of the CDR3 is 17 residues. The CDR3 coding sequence is TGTGCCAGCAGCCAAGTGGGACCCGGCGGGAGCACAGATACGCAGTATTTT. It is translated as CASSQVGPGGSTDTQYF.

The genes are TRBV29-1 and TRBJ2-3; 7 bases match TRBD1. CDR1 and CDR2 (germline): SQVTM, ANQGSEA. J was trimmed by 0 bases and V by 4 bases; bases with no gene match: 4. The CDR3 loop spans 14 amino acids. CDR3 sequence (DNA): TGCAGCGTTGGAGGGGGCGCAAGCACAGATACGCAGTATTTT. Its protein product is CSVGGGASTDTQYF.